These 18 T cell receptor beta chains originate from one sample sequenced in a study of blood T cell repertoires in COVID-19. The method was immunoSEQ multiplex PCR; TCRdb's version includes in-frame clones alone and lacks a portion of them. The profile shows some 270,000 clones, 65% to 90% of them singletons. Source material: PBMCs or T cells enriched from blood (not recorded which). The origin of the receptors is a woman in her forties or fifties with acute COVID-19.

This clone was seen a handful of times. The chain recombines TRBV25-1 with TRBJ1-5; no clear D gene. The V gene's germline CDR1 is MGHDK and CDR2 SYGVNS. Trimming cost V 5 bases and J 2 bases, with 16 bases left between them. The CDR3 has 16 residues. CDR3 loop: CASSPTGGWGNQPQHF. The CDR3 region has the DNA TGTGCCAGCAGTCCTACGGGAGGGTGGGGCAATCAGCCCCAGCATTTT.

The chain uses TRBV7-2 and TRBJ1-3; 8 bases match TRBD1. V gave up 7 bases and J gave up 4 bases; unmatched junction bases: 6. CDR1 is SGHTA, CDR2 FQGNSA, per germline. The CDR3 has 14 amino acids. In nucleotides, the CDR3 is TGTGCCAGCACTTCGACAGGGGAGGGAAACACCATATATTTT. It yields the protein CASTSTGEGNTIYF.

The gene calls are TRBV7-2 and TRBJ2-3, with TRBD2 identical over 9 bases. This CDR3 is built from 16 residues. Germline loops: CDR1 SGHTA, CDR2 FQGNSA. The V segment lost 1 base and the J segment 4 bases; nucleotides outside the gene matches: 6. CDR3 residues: CASSLGGSSGADTQYF. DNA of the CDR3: TGTGCCAGCAGCTTAGGCGGATCTAGCGGGGCAGATACGCAGTATTTT. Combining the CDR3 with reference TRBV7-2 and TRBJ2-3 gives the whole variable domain GAGVSQSPSNKVTEKGKDVELRCDPISGHTALYWYRQSLGQGLEFLIYFQGNSAPDKSGLPSDRFSAERTGGSVSTLTIQRTQQEDSAVYLCASSLGGSSGADTQYFGPGTRLTVL.

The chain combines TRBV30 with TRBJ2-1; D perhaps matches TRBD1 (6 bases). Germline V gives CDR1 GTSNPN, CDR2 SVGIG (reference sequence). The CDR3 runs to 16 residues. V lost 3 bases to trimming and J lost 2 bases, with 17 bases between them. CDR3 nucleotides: TGTGCCTGGAGGGGATCCGGGACACGTACCTACAATGAGCAGTTCTTC. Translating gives CAWRGSGTRTYNEQFF.

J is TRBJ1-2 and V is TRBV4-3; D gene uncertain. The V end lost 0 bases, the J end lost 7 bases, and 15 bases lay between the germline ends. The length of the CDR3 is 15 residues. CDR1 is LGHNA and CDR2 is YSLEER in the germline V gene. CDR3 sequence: CASSQDIEGIGGYTF. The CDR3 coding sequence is TGCGCCAGCAGCCAAGATATCGAGGGAATCGGTGGCTACACCTTC.

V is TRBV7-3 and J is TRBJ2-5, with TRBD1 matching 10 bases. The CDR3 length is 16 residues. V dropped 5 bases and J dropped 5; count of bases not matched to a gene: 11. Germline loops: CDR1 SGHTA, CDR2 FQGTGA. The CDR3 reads CASSPRGQGFRETQYF. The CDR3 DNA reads TGTGCCAGCAGCCCGAGGGGACAGGGGTTTAGGGAGACCCAGTACTTC.

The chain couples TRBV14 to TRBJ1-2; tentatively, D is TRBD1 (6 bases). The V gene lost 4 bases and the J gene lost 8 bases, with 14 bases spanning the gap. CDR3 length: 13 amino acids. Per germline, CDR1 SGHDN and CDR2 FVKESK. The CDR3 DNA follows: TGTGCCAGCAGCCGCGATCCAGGGGTCGGCTACACCTTC. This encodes CASSRDPGVGYTF.

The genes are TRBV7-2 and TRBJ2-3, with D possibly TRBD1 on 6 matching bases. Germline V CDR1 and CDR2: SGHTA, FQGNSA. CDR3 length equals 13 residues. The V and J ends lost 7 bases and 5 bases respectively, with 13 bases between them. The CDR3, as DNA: TGTGCCAGCACCGGACAGATTCAAGATACGCAGTATTTT. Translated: CASTGQIQDTQYF.

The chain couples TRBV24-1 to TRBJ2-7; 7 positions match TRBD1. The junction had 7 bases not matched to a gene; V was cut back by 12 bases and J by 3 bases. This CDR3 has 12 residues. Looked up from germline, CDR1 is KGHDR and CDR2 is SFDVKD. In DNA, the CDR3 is TGTGCCGCACCCGGGACAGACTACGAGCAGTACTTC. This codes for CAAPGTDYEQYF.

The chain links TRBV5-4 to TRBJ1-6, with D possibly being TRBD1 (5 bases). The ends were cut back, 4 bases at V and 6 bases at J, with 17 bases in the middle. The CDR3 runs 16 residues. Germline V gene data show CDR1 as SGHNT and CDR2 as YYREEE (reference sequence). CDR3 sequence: CASSPGTREINSPLHF. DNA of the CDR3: TGTGCCAGCAGCCCCGGGACGCGGGAAATTAATTCACCCCTCCACTTT.

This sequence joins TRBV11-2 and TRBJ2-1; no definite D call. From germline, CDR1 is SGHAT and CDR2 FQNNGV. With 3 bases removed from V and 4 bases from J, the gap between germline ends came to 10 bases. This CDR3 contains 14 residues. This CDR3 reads CASSFGRVYNEQFF. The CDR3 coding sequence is TGTGCCAGCAGCTTCGGCCGGGTTTACAATGAGCAGTTCTTC.

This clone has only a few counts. The CDR3 DNA reads TGTGCCTGGAGTCGGGTCTCTGGGGCCAACGTCCTGACTTTC. Its translation is CAWSRVSGANVLTF. This chain joins TRBV30 and TRBJ2-6, with D uncertain. The CDR3 is 14 amino acids. V shed 2 bases and J shed 0 bases, with 5 bases lying between them. CDR1 is GTSNPN and CDR2 is SVGIG in the germline V gene (reference sequence). Full variable domain (remainder filled in from reference TRBV30 and TRBJ2-6): SQTIHQWPATLVQPVGSPLSLECTVEGTSNPNLYWYRQAAGRGLQLLFYSVGIGQISSEVPQNLSASRPQDRQFILSSKKLLLSDSGFYLCAWSRVSGANVLTFGAGSRLTVL.

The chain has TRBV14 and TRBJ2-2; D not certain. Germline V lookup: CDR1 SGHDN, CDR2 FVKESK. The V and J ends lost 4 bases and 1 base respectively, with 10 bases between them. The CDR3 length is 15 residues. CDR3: CASSLQAGNTGELFF. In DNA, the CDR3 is TGTGCCAGCAGCCTCCAGGCAGGGAACACCGGGGAGCTGTTTTTT.

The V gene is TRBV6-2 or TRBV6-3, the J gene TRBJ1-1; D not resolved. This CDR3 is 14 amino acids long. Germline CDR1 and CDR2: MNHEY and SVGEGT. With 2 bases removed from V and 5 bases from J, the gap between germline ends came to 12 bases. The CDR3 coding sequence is TGTGCCAGCAGTTACGGACGGAGAGGGACTGAAGCTTTCTTT. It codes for CASSYGRRGTEAFF.

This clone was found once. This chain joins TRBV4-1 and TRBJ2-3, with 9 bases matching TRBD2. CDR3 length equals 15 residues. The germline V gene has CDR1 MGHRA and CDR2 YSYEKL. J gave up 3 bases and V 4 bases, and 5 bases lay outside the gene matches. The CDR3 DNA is TGCGCCAGCAGCCCCGCGGGGGGGCAAACAGATACGCAGTATTTT. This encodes CASSPAGGQTDTQYF.

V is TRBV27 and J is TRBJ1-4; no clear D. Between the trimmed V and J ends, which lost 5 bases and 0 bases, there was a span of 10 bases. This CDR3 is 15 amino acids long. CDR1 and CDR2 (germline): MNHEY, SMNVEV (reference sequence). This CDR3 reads CASSKQITTNEKLFF. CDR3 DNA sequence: TGTGCCAGCAGTAAACAGATCACAACTAATGAAAAACTGTTTTTT.

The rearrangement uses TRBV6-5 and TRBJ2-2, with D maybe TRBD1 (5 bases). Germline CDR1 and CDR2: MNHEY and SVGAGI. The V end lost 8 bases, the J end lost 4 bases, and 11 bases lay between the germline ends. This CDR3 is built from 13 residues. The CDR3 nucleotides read TGTGCCAGCCTTGGACAAAGCACCGGGGAGCTGTTTTTT. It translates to CASLGQSTGELFF.

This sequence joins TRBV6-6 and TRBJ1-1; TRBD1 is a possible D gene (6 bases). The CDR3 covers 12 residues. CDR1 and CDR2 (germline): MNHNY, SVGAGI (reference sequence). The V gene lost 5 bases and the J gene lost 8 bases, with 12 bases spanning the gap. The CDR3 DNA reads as TGTGCCAGCAGTGGGGACAACAGCGAAGCTTTCTTT. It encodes CASSGDNSEAFF.